The 5 T cell receptor beta chains reported below all come from one sample, sequenced in a study of long-term antiretroviral therapy in people with HIV. Version v3.0 of the immunoSEQ assay was performed at survey level. Produced via immunoSEQ multiplex PCR; TCRdb's table is partial and in-frame only. The sample contains some 21,000 clones, 81% of which appear only once. The material sequenced was unsorted PBMCs, taken 0.1 years before starting antiretroviral therapy. These receptor sequences come from a man between 40 and 49 years old with HIV.

This clone was counted a single time. The genes are TRBV27 and TRBJ2-7; tentative D call: TRBD1 (6 bases). Trimming removed 2 bases at V and 5 bases at J, with 13 bases between. The CDR3 covers 14 residues. CDR1 and CDR2 (germline): MNHEY, SMNVEV (reference sequence). This CDR3 is CASSLAGESDEQYF. DNA for the CDR3: TGTGCCAGCAGTTTAGCAGGGGAATCGGACGAGCAGTACTTC.

This rearrangement joins TRBV6-5 to TRBJ2-1, with 7 bases lining up with TRBD2. V was pared by 2 bases and J by 9 bases, with 4 bases of the junction left unmatched. The CDR3 is 13 amino acids. The germline gives CDR1 MNHEY, CDR2 SVGAGI. CDR3 protein: CASSYAGETEQFF. The DNA of the CDR3 is TGTGCCAGCAGTTACGCGGGGGAAACTGAGCAGTTCTTC.

The V gene is TRBV5-6, the J gene TRBJ2-5; 7 nucleotides match TRBD2. V shed 3 bases, J shed 0 bases, and the junction held 14 bases outside the gene matches. The CDR3 runs 18 residues. Per the germline V gene, CDR1 is SGHDT and CDR2 is YYEEEE. CDR3 DNA sequence: TGTGCCAGCAGCTCCCCCCTCCAGCGGGGAGCGTACCAAGAGACCCAGTACTTC. Encoded protein: CASSSPLQRGAYQETQYF. The full variable domain, in which reference TRBV5-6 and TRBJ2-5 provide the parts outside the CDR3, is DAGVTQSPTHLIKTRGQQVTLRCSPKSGHDTVSWYQQALGQGPQFIFQYYEEEERQRGNFPDRFSGHQFPNYSSELNVNALLLGDSALYLCASSSPLQRGAYQETQYFGPGTRLLVL.

In DNA, the CDR3 is TGTGCCAGCAGCTTAGCGGACAGGGCGGGGGAGCAGTACTTC. This gives the protein CASSLADRAGEQYF. The V gene is TRBV7-6, the J gene TRBJ2-7; 8 nucleotides align to TRBD1. With V trimmed by 0 bases and J by 7 bases, 5 bases remained unmatched. The CDR3 loop spans 14 amino acids. Germline CDR1 is SGHVS and CDR2 is FNYEAQ.

The chain employs TRBV5-4 and TRBJ2-2, with no clear D. The CDR3 is 17 amino acids. V dropped 3 bases and J dropped 1 base, with 16 bases sitting between them. The V gene's germline CDR1 is SGHNT and CDR2 YYREEE (reference sequence). CDR3 sequence (DNA): TGTGCCAGCAGCTCAAAGACCGCAAGATTGAACACCGGGGAGCTGTTTTTT. Its protein is CASSSKTARLNTGELFF. The full variable domain, with the rest looked up from reference TRBV5-4 and TRBJ2-2, is ETGVTQSPTHLIKTRGQQVTLRCSSQSGHNTVSWYQQALGQGPQFIFQYYREEENGRGNFPPRFSGLQFPNYSSELNVNALELDDSALYLCASSSKTARLNTGELFFGEGSRLTVL.